One sample yielded the 12 T cell receptor beta chains listed below, sequenced in a study of patients and donors after allogeneic stem cell transplantation. MiXCR was run by TCRdb on the RT-PCR reads, yielding one entry per CDR3 protein. The sample lists under 200,000 distinct CDR3 sequences, 25% to 35% occurring once. The specimen was blood, either unsorted or a sorted T cell fraction (not recorded which). These receptor sequences come from a human donor who was either an allogeneic HSCT recipient or a stem cell or donor lymphocyte infusion donor (not recorded which). It is not recorded whose cells these are; they may come from a transplant donor.

The chain is built from TRBV28 and TRBJ2-1, with D perhaps matching TRBD1 or TRBD2 (5 bases each). Looked up from germline, CDR1 is MDHEN and CDR2 is SYDVKM. The CDR3 covers 13 residues. Trimming pared 3 bases from V and 15 bases from J, leaving 18 bases between. The CDR3 DNA follows: TGTGCCAGCAGTTTGGGGAACCGGGACCCTAGGTTCTTC. This translates into CASSLGNRDPRFF.

In this sample, this clonotype turned up a few times. The rearrangement joins TRBV7-8 to TRBJ2-1, with TRBD2 matching over 15 bases. The CDR3 loop spans 16 amino acids. The germline V gene encodes CDR1 SGHVS and CDR2 FQNEAQ. V lost 1 base, J lost 12 bases, and 7 bases stayed unmatched. CDR3 bases: TGTGCCAGCAGCTTAGACGGGACTAGCGGGAGGAGAGGGCAGTTCTTC. Amino acids: CASSLDGTSGRRGQFF.

This chain joins TRBV13 and TRBJ2-5; D gene unclear. Germline assignment: CDR1 PRHDT and CDR2 FYEKMQ (reference sequence). CDR3 length equals 12 residues. With 5 bases removed from V and 2 bases from J, the gap between germline ends came to 6 bases. The CDR3 here is CASSQIQETQYF. The CDR3 bases are TGTGCCAGCAGCCAGATTCAAGAGACCCAGTACTTC.

The chain has TRBV5-5 and TRBJ2-7; no firm D call. Per germline, CDR1 SGHKS and CDR2 YYEKEE (reference sequence). The length of the CDR3 is 12 residues. V was shortened by 2 bases and J by 3 bases, with 6 bases between the two germline ends. The CDR3 here is CASSLEIYEQYF. Written as DNA, the CDR3 is TGTGCCAGCAGCTTAGAGATCTACGAGCAGTACTTC. Filled out from reference TRBV5-5 and TRBJ2-7, the complete variable domain reads DAGVTQSPTHLIKTRGQQVTLRCSPISGHKSVSWYQQVLGQGPQFIFQYYEKEERGRGNFPDRFSARQFPNYSSELNVNALLLGDSALYLCASSLEIYEQYFGPGTRLTVT.

The rearrangement joins TRBV25-1 to TRBJ1-3; weak D call: TRBD1 (6 bases). The CDR3 spans 15 residues. V shed 3 bases and J shed 6 bases, with 15 bases lying between them. Germline V CDR1 and CDR2: MGHDK, SYGVNS. Written as DNA, the CDR3 is TGTGCCAGCAGTGATCTGGACAGTGCAGAAAACACCATATATTTT. Its protein product is CASSDLDSAENTIYF.

This rearrangement joins TRBV6-1 to TRBJ1-6, with TRBD1 identical over 9 bases. The CDR3 extends over 17 amino acids. Trimming took 7 bases from V and 6 from J; bases not matched to a gene: 13. Looked up from germline, CDR1 is MNHNS and CDR2 is SASEGT. CDR3: CASNAGTGTTGNSPLHF. In DNA, the CDR3 is TGTGCCAGCAATGCCGGGACAGGGACCACCGGTAATTCACCCCTCCACTTT.

The chain carries TRBV5-6 and TRBJ1-1; unclear D gene. The CDR3 contains 15 residues. The germline V gene encodes CDR1 SGHDT and CDR2 YYEEEE. The V gene lost 2 bases and the J gene lost 0 bases, with 11 bases spanning the gap. CDR3 residues: CASSLGTNMNTEAFF. Here the CDR3 DNA reads TGTGCCAGCAGCTTAGGTACCAATATGAACACTGAAGCTTTCTTT.

This clonotype was seen a handful of times. The chain has TRBV6-1 and TRBJ2-1; 7 positions agree with TRBD1. Trimming took 10 bases from V and 0 from J; bases not matched to a gene: 6. Germline-derived CDR1 and CDR2 are MNHNS and SASEGT. CDR3 size: 14 residues. DNA of the CDR3: TGTGCCACCCCGGGACAGACCTCCTACAATGAGCAGTTCTTC. Its protein product is CATPGQTSYNEQFF.

A few counts support this clonotype. V usage is TRBV12-3 or TRBV12-4 and J usage is TRBJ1-2, with 7 bases identical to TRBD1. Trimming cost V 6 bases and J 4 bases; bases outside gene matches: 5. The CDR3 totals 13 residues. In nucleotides, the CDR3 is TGTGCCAGCAGCAGGGGACAGTCCTATGGCTACACCTTC. Encoded protein: CASSRGQSYGYTF.

The chain links TRBV18 to TRBJ1-1, with a tentative D call TRBD1 (5 bases). V lost 0 bases and J 4 bases, leaving 15 bases between the germline ends. Germline V gives CDR1 KGHSH, CDR2 LQKENI. The CDR3 is 16 amino acids. The CDR3 DNA follows: TGTGCCAGCTCACCACCGTGGGGCGCGGGTGGCACTGAAGCTTTCTTT. As protein: CASSPPWGAGGTEAFF.

V usage is TRBV6-5 and J usage is TRBJ2-7; D not resolved. Germline V gene sequence: CDR1 MNHEY, CDR2 SVGAGI. V lost 0 bases, J lost 1 base, and 10 bases lay in between. This CDR3 has 15 amino acids. CDR3 amino acids: CASSYSPSGSYEQYF. The DNA for the CDR3 is TGTGCCAGCAGTTACTCCCCGTCCGGTTCCTACGAGCAGTACTTC.

This chain links TRBV28 with TRBJ1-5; D call uncertain. V shed 5 bases and J shed 11 bases, with 19 bases lying between them. The CDR3 has 14 residues. Germline CDR1 reads MDHEN; CDR2 reads SYDVKM. CDR3 nucleotide sequence: TGTGCCAGCAGTCCCCCTGTGGGCCCGTATACCCAGCATTTT. Protein product: CASSPPVGPYTQHF. Together with reference TRBV28 and TRBJ1-5, the CDR3 gives the full variable domain: DVKVTQSSRYLVKRTGEKVFLECVQDMDHENMFWYRQDPGLGLRLIYFSYDVKMKEKGDIPEGYSVSREKKERFSLILESASTNQTSMYLCASSPPVGPYTQHFGDGTRLSIL.